The entry below gives a single TCR beta chain sequence along with its context. Its antigen is not yet known. Qualities for individual bases were not recorded, and no much larger clone is one base off. The data were taken from a study of T-cell reconstitution after alpha-beta-depleted transplantation in children (dated by TCRdb to between 2015 and 2016). Regarding the complete study: Using TCR repertoire profiling, the study quantitatively followed how T-cell immune reconstitution unfolded in children after TCRalphabeta/CD19-depleted allogeneic hematopoietic cell transplantation.

The treatment or condition label corresponds to: allogeneic hematopoietic cell transplantation with graft depleted of TCRalphabeta T cells and CD19 B cells. The children who served as transplant recipients had been given grafts of TCRalphabeta/CD19-depleted allogeneic hematopoietic cells. The V end gives up 6 bases and the J end 6 bases, leaving 14 bases in the junction not matched to a gene. The cysteine opens and the phenylalanine closes a CDR3 of 16 amino acids. Of all the DNA, just the CDR3 is kept, 48 bases in frame from base 1. Receptors were amplified or captured by PCR. Sequencing took place on an Illumina HiSeq 2500. Molecular barcoding was employed in the preparation of TCR libraries, with unique molecular identifiers being used to normalize TCRbeta repertoire quantification. TCRdb reran the public reads through fastp at Q25 and MiXCR, keeping productive beta chains. All rows with the same CDR3 protein become a single entry with the most common DNA and genes. This sample is represented by tens of thousands of distinct CDR3 sequences; about a sixth of them were singletons. The leading ten clones occupy about 19% of the sample.

The research as a whole found: The high TCRbeta diversity at day 60 in some patients was ascribed to recipient T cells and intrathymic progenitors that had survived conditioning. Over the following months the frequencies of hyperexpanded clones went down, and after one year T-cell counts and TCRbeta diversity were mostly credited to newly produced T cells. Apparently early alphabetaT-cell count recovery about two months after transplant reportedly relied on only several hundred rapidly expanded clones derived from non-depleted graft cells.

Specimen: PBMCs, mostly from graft donor cells, collected 180 days after TCRalphabeta/CD19-depleted stem cell transplant. This chain joins TRBV12-3 or TRBV12-4 to TRBJ2-1; TRBD1 fits 7 bases in the junction. This sequence was found in a male patient aged 2 to 10 who had a stem cell transplant for acute lymphoblastic leukemia, so the T cells may come from the graft donor. The CDR3 sequence is CASSGNRGEGGNEQFF. The base sequence is TGTGCCAGCAGCGGGAACAGGGGAGAAGGGGGCAATGAGCAGTTCTTC.